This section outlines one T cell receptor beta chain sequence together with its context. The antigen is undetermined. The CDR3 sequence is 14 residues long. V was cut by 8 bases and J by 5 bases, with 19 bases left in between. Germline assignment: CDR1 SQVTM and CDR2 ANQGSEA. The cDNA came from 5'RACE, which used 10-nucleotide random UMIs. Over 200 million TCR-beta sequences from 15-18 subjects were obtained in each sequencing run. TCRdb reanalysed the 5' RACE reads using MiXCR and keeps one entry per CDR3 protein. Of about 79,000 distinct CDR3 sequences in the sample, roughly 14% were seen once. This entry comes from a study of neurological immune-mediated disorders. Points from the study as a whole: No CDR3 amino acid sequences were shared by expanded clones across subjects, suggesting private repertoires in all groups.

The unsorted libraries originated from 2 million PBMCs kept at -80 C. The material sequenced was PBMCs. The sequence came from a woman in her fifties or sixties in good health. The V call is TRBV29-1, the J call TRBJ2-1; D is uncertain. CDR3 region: CSCRAELPHNEQFF. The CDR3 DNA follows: TGCAGCTGCCGGGCGGAGCTACCGCACAATGAGCAGTTCTTC.